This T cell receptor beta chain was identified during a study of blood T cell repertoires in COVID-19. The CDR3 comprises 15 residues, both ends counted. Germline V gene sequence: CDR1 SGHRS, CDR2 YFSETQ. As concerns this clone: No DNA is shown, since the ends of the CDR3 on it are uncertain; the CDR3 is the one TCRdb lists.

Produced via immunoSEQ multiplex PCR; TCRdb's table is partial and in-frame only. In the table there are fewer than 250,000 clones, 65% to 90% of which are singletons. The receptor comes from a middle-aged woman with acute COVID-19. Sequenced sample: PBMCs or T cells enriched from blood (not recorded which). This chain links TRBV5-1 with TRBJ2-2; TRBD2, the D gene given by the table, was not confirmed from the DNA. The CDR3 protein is CASSSGLAYAGELFF.